The 22 T cell receptor beta chains in this list originate from one sample, sequenced in a study of shared clonotypes between healthy human individuals. The table came from immunoSEQ multiplex PCR; TCRdb's copy has only in-frame clones and leaves some out. The table has approximately 1.5 million clones, just under 99% seen once; the top ten hold 0.36%. Input material: naive CD4+ T cells sorted from blood. Subset indicated: CD45RA+ positively selected. These receptors were obtained from a man aged 30 to 45 in good health.

The chain carries TRBV5-5 and TRBJ2-2; no clear D gene. From germline, CDR1 is SGHKS and CDR2 YYEKEE (reference sequence). Trimming took off 4 bases at V and 0 bases at J, with 19 bases between the two ends. CDR3 length: 18 residues. The CDR3 here is CASSKLLTGFSNTGELFF. In DNA, the CDR3 is TGTGCCAGCAGCAAATTATTAACCGGGTTTTCGAACACCGGGGAGCTGTTTTTT.

The chain has TRBV2 and TRBJ2-3; maybe TRBD2 (6 bases). Germline V gene lookup returns CDR1 SNHLY and CDR2 FYNNEI. V was pared by 4 bases and J by 0 bases, with 20 bases between. CDR3 length: 18 residues. The CDR3 nucleotides are TGTGCCAGCAGTGGCGATTTGAAGCGGGTGGCTAGCACAGATACGCAGTATTTT. This sequence encodes CASSGDLKRVASTDTQYF. The variable domain in full, completed from reference TRBV2 and TRBJ2-3, reads EPEVTQTPSHQVTQMGQEVILRCVPISNHLYFYWYRQILGQKVEFLVSFYNNEISEKSEIFDDQFSVERPDGSNFTLKIRSTKLEDSAMYFCASSGDLKRVASTDTQYFGPGTRLTVL.

Details on this clone: Other nucleotide sequences from this sample produce the same CDR3. This chain links TRBV28 with TRBJ2-7; D unclear. The CDR3 has 11 amino acids. V was pared by 4 bases and J by 2 bases, with 3 bases between. Germline V lookup: CDR1 MDHEN, CDR2 SYDVKM. CDR3 coding DNA: TGTGCCAGCAGTTCGACCTACGAGCAGTACTTC. This sequence encodes CASSSTYEQYF.

The CDR3 nucleotides are TGCGCCAGCAATCGAGGAGACAGGGGATCTGAAGCTTTCTTT. Its protein is CASNRGDRGSEAFF. The chain couples TRBV5-1 to TRBJ1-1, with TRBD1 identical over 8 bases. The germline gives CDR1 SGHRS, CDR2 YFSETQ. V was clipped by 6 bases and J by 6 bases; unmatched bases: 10. This CDR3 is built from 14 residues.

The chain carries TRBV29-1 and TRBJ2-5, with TRBD1 identical over 10 bases. TRBJ2-7 explains the end of the DNA better; the J call may be wrong. In germline, CDR1 is SQVTM, CDR2 ANQGSEA. The CDR3 has 17 residues. This chain's CDR3 is CSVQKGTGTGVSYEQYF. CDR3 nucleotide sequence: TGCAGCGTCCAGAAAGGAACCGGGACAGGGGTATCCTACGAGCAGTACTTC.

The V and J genes are TRBV7-9 and TRBJ1-4, with D perhaps matching TRBD1 (5 bases). The germline gives CDR1 SEHNR, CDR2 FQNEAQ (reference sequence). The CDR3 totals 15 residues. V was trimmed by 6 bases and J by 6 bases, leaving 17 bases between them. The CDR3 spells CASRPAGAGDEKLFF. The CDR3, as DNA: TGTGCCAGCAGGCCGGCTGGGGCTGGTGATGAAAAACTGTTTTTT. The full variable domain, its missing parts supplied by reference TRBV7-9 and TRBJ1-4, is DTGVSQNPRHKITKRGQNVTFRCDPISEHNRLYWYRQTLGQGPEFLTYFQNEAQLEKSRLLSDRFSAERPKGSFSTLEIQRTEQGDSAMYLCASRPAGAGDEKLFFGSGTQLSVL.

The rearrangement joins TRBV11-3 to TRBJ2-2; D might be TRBD1 (6 bases). The germline gives CDR1 SGHNT, CDR2 YENEEA. The ends were cut back, 5 bases at V and 1 base at J, with 14 bases in the middle. This CDR3 has 16 amino acids. The CDR3: CASSPSGDKNTGELFF. The CDR3 DNA follows: TGTGCCAGCAGCCCCAGTGGGGACAAGAACACCGGGGAGCTGTTTTTT.

This clone was observed a single time. The gene calls are TRBV18 and TRBJ2-4; the D is unclear. V shed 3 bases and J shed 11 bases, with 14 bases lying between them. Germline lookup yields CDR1 KGHSH and CDR2 LQKENI. This CDR3 is built from 13 residues. CDR3 nucleotides: TGTGCCAGCTCACCCGAATCGTTTGGGGTTCAGTACTTC. Its translation is CASSPESFGVQYF.

The chain has TRBV19 and TRBJ1-5; D is perhaps TRBD1 (5 bases). CDR3 length: 15 amino acids. Germline assignment: CDR1 LNHDA and CDR2 SQIVND (reference sequence). V lost 5 bases and J 6 bases, leaving 17 bases between the germline ends. CDR3 amino acids: CASSGSAGLSQPQHF. The DNA for the CDR3 is TGTGCCAGTAGTGGGAGTGCAGGGTTAAGTCAGCCCCAGCATTTT.

Here the CDR3 reads CASSVSKDRATDTIYF. CDR3 coding DNA: TGTGCCAGCAGCGTGTCCAAGGACAGGGCGACTGACACCATATATTTT. The V call is TRBV7-9, the J call TRBJ1-3; 8 bases line up with TRBD1. CDR1 is SEHNR and CDR2 is FQNEAQ in the germline V gene (reference sequence). The junction had 14 bases not matched to a gene; V was cut back by 5 bases and J by 8 bases. This CDR3 is built from 16 residues.

This sequence joins TRBV14 and TRBJ2-5; no definite D call. Between the trimmed V and J ends, which lost 2 bases and 5 bases, there was a span of 9 bases. The germline V gene encodes CDR1 SGHDN and CDR2 FVKESK. The length of the CDR3 is 13 residues. The CDR3 region is CASSQNMRETQYF. The CDR3 DNA is TGTGCCAGCAGCCAAAATATGCGGGAGACCCAGTACTTC.

The chain recombines TRBV7-9 with TRBJ1-5; 7 positions agree with TRBD1. V lost 4 bases to trimming and J lost 7 bases; unmatched junction nucleotides: 10. The CDR3 covers 15 residues. CDR1 SEHNR and CDR2 FQNEAQ come from the germline V gene (reference sequence). The CDR3 here is CASSSRGGKRQPQHF. DNA for the CDR3: TGTGCCAGCAGCTCCAGGGGGGGAAAAAGACAGCCCCAGCATTTT.

V is TRBV19 and J is TRBJ1-5; weak D call: TRBD1 (5 bases). This CDR3 spans 16 amino acids. The germline V gene has CDR1 LNHDA and CDR2 SQIVND (reference sequence). Trimming shortened V by 5 bases and J by 1 base, and 15 bases separated the two germline ends. DNA of the CDR3: TGTGCCAGTAGTGGTAGGCAGGGTAGGAGCAATCAGCCCCAGCATTTT. Protein: CASSGRQGRSNQPQHF.

This clone appeared a single time. The chain links TRBV6-5 to TRBJ2-3; 9 nucleotides align to TRBD1. The junction had 7 bases not matched to a gene; V was cut back by 5 bases and J by 4 bases. Germline V lookup: CDR1 MNHEY, CDR2 SVGAGI. CDR3 length: 15 amino acids. CDR3 residues: CASSPQGASPDTQYF. The CDR3 DNA sequence: TGTGCCAGCAGTCCACAGGGGGCAAGTCCAGATACGCAGTATTTT.

V is TRBV19 and J is TRBJ2-1; possible D gene TRBD1, 6 bases. V gave up 5 bases and J gave up 4 bases, with 9 bases separating them. The CDR3 is made up of 13 amino acids. CDR1 is LNHDA and CDR2 is SQIVND in the germline V gene (reference sequence). The chain's CDR3 is CASSETGYNEQFF. The CDR3, as DNA: TGTGCCAGTAGTGAGACAGGATACAATGAGCAGTTCTTC.

The genes are TRBV7-3 and TRBJ2-6; no clear D gene. Between the trimmed V and J ends, which lost 2 bases and 1 base, there was a span of 6 bases. The CDR3 length is 15 residues. Per the germline V gene, CDR1 is SGHTA and CDR2 is FQGTGA. The CDR3 here is CASSLLFSGANVLTF. CDR3 nucleotides: TGTGCCAGCAGCTTATTGTTTTCTGGGGCCAACGTCCTGACTTTC.

The chain combines TRBV7-9 with TRBJ1-1; D not resolved. This CDR3 comprises 12 residues. Germline loops: CDR1 SEHNR, CDR2 FQNEAQ (reference sequence). The V end was cut by 8 bases, the J end by 5 bases, with 12 bases between. The CDR3, as DNA: TGTGCCAGCGCGGTGGTAGAAACTGAAGCTTTCTTT. This codes for CASAVVETEAFF.

This sequence joins TRBV7-8 and TRBJ2-1; D assignment may be TRBD1 or TRBD2 (6 bases each). This CDR3 region has 12 residues. Germline V gene data show CDR1 as SGHVS and CDR2 as FQNEAQ. Trimming took 4 bases from V and 9 from J, leaving 10 bases between them. CDR3 residues: CASSSPGAEQFF. CDR3 coding DNA: TGTGCCAGCAGCTCCCCGGGGGCTGAGCAGTTCTTC. The whole variable domain, remainder taken from reference TRBV7-8 and TRBJ2-1, is GAGVSQSPRYKVAKRGQDVALRCDPISGHVSLFWYQQALGQGPEFLTYFQNEAQLDKSGLPSDRFFAERPEGSVSTLKIQRTQQEDSAVYLCASSSPGAEQFFGPGTRLTVL.

This chain links TRBV6-1 with TRBJ1-5; 9 bases line up with TRBD1. Per the germline V gene, CDR1 is MNHNS and CDR2 is SASEGT. The CDR3 is 15 amino acids. With 4 bases clipped from V and 4 bases from J, the junction kept 5 bases outside the gene matches. As DNA, the CDR3 is TGTGCCAGCAGTGTAACAGGGGGCACTAATCAGCCCCAGCATTTT. It encodes CASSVTGGTNQPQHF.

J is TRBJ2-3 and V is TRBV7-6, with 7 positions matching TRBD2. Germline CDR1 SGHVS, CDR2 FNYEAQ. With V trimmed by 2 bases and J by 0 bases, 2 bases remained unmatched. The CDR3 length is 15 residues. In DNA form, the CDR3 reads TGTGCCAGCAGCTTACTAGCGGAGAGCACAGATACGCAGTATTTT. Its protein is CASSLLAESTDTQYF. The full variable domain, in which reference TRBV7-6 and TRBJ2-3 provide the parts outside the CDR3, is GAGVSQSPRYKVTKRGQDVALRCDPISGHVSLYWYRQALGQGPEFLTYFNYEAQQDKSGLPNDRFSAERPEGSISTLTIQRTEQRDSAMYRCASSLLAESTDTQYFGPGTRLTVL.

The rearrangement joins TRBV4-1 to TRBJ2-7; the match to TRBD2 covers 9 bases. The CDR3 is 15 residues long. The V segment lost 2 bases and the J segment 2 bases; nucleotides outside the gene matches: 4. The germline V gene has CDR1 MGHRA and CDR2 YSYEKL. The CDR3 sequence is CASSQPIAGAYEQYF. For the CDR3, the DNA is TGCGCCAGCAGCCAACCGATAGCGGGAGCCTACGAGCAGTACTTC.

J is TRBJ2-7 and V is TRBV5-1, with D perhaps TRBD1 (5 bases). V shed 6 bases and J shed 6 bases, with 19 bases lying between them. The germline CDR1 and CDR2 sequences are SGHRS and YFSETQ. The CDR3 spans 14 residues. The CDR3 region has the DNA TGCGCCAGCACGCTTCCACGAGACAGATTCGAGCAGTACTTC. Translating it yields CASTLPRDRFEQYF.